A single sample is the source of the 21 T cell receptor beta chains below, sequenced in a study of a mutant IDH1 vaccine in newly diagnosed glioma. Measured with immunoSEQ multiplex PCR; TCRdb has only the in-frame clones, and not every one. This table has tens of thousands of clones, 74% appearing once. Noted time point: week 35, safety follow-up. Alongside topical imiquimod, each dose of vaccine comprised 300 ug of mutant IDH1 20-mer peptide. No cognate antigen is known for these TCRs. The sample consisted of PBMCs, taken from a glioma patient whose treatment included an IDH1 peptide vaccine. These receptors were taken from a man aged 50 or older with glioma.

This clone came up a few times. The chain is built from TRBV19 and TRBJ1-1, with 8 bases aligning to TRBD1. Germline V lookup: CDR1 LNHDA, CDR2 SQIVND (reference sequence). Unmatched junction bases numbered 8, after V lost 5 bases and J lost 0 bases. The CDR3 covers 16 residues. CDR3 sequence: CASSVGTGGMNTEAFF. CDR3 in DNA: TGTGCCAGTAGTGTCGGGACAGGTGGAATGAACACTGAAGCTTTCTTT.

This clone was seen more than once but under ten times. This chain connects TRBV6-5 to TRBJ1-6; 8 bases line up with TRBD1. Germline V gene data show CDR1 as MNHEY and CDR2 as SVGAGI. The CDR3 spans 15 residues. V dropped 5 bases and J dropped 7; count of bases not matched to a gene: 7. The CDR3 region is CASSPDRGNNSPLHF. In DNA, the CDR3 is TGTGCCAGCAGTCCCGACAGGGGTAACAATTCACCCCTCCACTTT.

To note about this clone: A read error may produce the germline difference seen at one junction end. This chain connects TRBV7-7 to TRBJ2-2; D gene ambiguous. In germline, CDR1 is SSHAT, CDR2 FNYEAQ (reference sequence). CDR3 length: 13 residues. The CDR3 coding sequence is TGTGCTAGCAGCCTCGGAAACACCGGGGAGCTGTTTTTT. Amino acid sequence: CASSLGNTGELFF.

The rearrangement uses TRBV27 and TRBJ1-1, with D hard to call. Germline V gives CDR1 MNHEY, CDR2 SMNVEV (reference sequence). V shed 3 bases and J shed 1 base, with 18 bases lying between them. The CDR3 sequence is 17 residues long. The CDR3 bases are TGTGCCAGCAGTTTGCTATCCTCCGCCAGCTGGAACACTGAAGCTTTCTTT. It specifies CASSLLSSASWNTEAFF.

The chain links TRBV6-1 to TRBJ1-5; no clear D. In germline, CDR1 is MNHNS, CDR2 SASEGT. The CDR3 loop spans 15 amino acids. V lost 0 bases to trimming and J lost 3 bases, with 9 bases between them. The CDR3 protein is CASSEASEINQPQHF. CDR3 DNA sequence: TGTGCCAGCAGTGAAGCCTCCGAAATCAATCAGCCCCAGCATTTT.

The chain uses TRBV10-3 and TRBJ1-1; D remains unclear. Trimming pared 4 bases from V and 7 bases from J, leaving 16 bases between. Germline CDR1 is ENHRY and CDR2 is SYGVKD. The CDR3 runs 14 residues. CDR3 coding DNA: TGTGCCATCAGTGCGGCCGGCAGGTCGGGTGAAGCTTTCTTT. Its protein product is CAISAAGRSGEAFF.

The CDR3 bases are TGTGCCAGCTTGGATAGCGGGGGCCGGGATACGCAGTATTTT. It yields the protein CASLDSGGRDTQYF. The rearrangement links TRBV18 to TRBJ2-3; 9 nucleotides align to TRBD2. J was trimmed by 6 bases and V by 7 bases; bases with no gene match: 8. Per germline, CDR1 KGHSH and CDR2 LQKENI. This CDR3 has 14 amino acids.

This chain joins TRBV7-2 and TRBJ2-2; D remains ambiguous. Germline CDR1 is SGHTA and CDR2 is FQGNSA. The CDR3 runs to 16 residues. Trimming removed 4 bases at V and 6 bases at J, with 18 bases between. The CDR3 bases are TGTGCCAGCAGCTCTGTTAAAGCCGTACCCGCCGGGGAGCTGTTTTTT. Translated, it gives CASSSVKAVPAGELFF.

This chain connects TRBV4-3 to TRBJ2-7; 10 bases are a match to TRBD1. Germline-derived CDR1 and CDR2 are LGHNA and YSLEER. J was trimmed by 4 bases and V by 4 bases; bases with no gene match: 10. CDR3 length: 16 amino acids. In DNA form, the CDR3 reads TGCGCCAGCAGCCCCTCGGGAGACAGGGGGCTGTACGAGCAGTACTTC. As protein: CASSPSGDRGLYEQYF.

The chain combines TRBV15 with TRBJ1-2; D not resolved. Trimming removed 0 bases at V and 7 bases at J, with 12 bases between. The germline V gene encodes CDR1 LNHNV and CDR2 YYDKDF (reference sequence). CDR3 size: 14 residues. The CDR3 here is CATSRDTSLPGYTF. The DNA for the CDR3 is TGTGCCACCAGCAGAGATACAAGTCTACCTGGCTACACCTTC.

The chain couples TRBV6-5 to TRBJ1-4; D uncertain. Germline loops: CDR1 MNHEY, CDR2 SVGAGI. This CDR3 spans 15 amino acids. V lost 6 bases and J lost 1, with 12 bases in between. The CDR3 loop is CASRPISITNEKLFF. The DNA of the CDR3 is TGTGCCAGCAGACCGATCAGTATAACTAATGAAAAACTGTTTTTT.

V is TRBV5-1 and J is TRBJ2-3; 9 bases match TRBD1. After removal of 2 bases from V and 7 bases from J, the junction contained 8 bases not matched to a gene. This CDR3 has 15 amino acids. The germline V gene encodes CDR1 SGHRS and CDR2 YFSETQ. DNA of the CDR3: TGCGCCAGCAGCTTCCGGGACAGGGCCCCAAATACGCAGTATTTT. Protein product: CASSFRDRAPNTQYF.

The rearrangement joins TRBV7-2 to TRBJ1-1, with TRBD1 as a possible D gene (5 bases). The germline CDR1 and CDR2 sequences are SGHTA and FQGNSA. The CDR3 contains 14 residues. V was shortened by 5 bases and J by 4 bases, with 14 bases between the two germline ends. CDR3 sequence: CASSTGPGGTEAFF. The CDR3, as DNA: TGTGCCAGCAGCACGGGACCCGGGGGCACTGAAGCTTTCTTT.

This clone appeared once. V usage is TRBV25-1 and J usage is TRBJ2-7; D is perhaps TRBD1 or TRBD2 (5 bases each). The V gene's germline CDR1 is MGHDK and CDR2 SYGVNS. V lost 3 bases and J 6 bases, leaving 18 bases between the germline ends. This CDR3 has 15 amino acids. This chain's CDR3 is CASSEPGTLPREQYF. CDR3 nucleotide sequence: TGTGCCAGCAGTGAGCCTGGGACGCTACCTCGCGAGCAGTACTTC.

The V and J genes are TRBV5-1 and TRBJ1-1; TRBD1 might be the D (5 bases). Germline CDR1 reads SGHRS; CDR2 reads YFSETQ. The germline V and J ends were trimmed by 3 bases and 0 bases, with 9 bases remaining between them. This CDR3 has 14 amino acids. The CDR3 is CASSWMGLNTEAFF. The CDR3 nucleotides read TGCGCCAGCAGCTGGATGGGGCTGAACACTGAAGCTTTCTTT.

The chain couples TRBV9 to TRBJ1-2; no definite D call. Trimming pared 0 bases from V and 6 bases from J, leaving 9 bases between. This CDR3 has 13 amino acids. Germline loops: CDR1 SGDLS, CDR2 YYNGEE. The CDR3 region has the DNA TGTGCCAGCAGCGTAGGGGTGCTCGATGGCTACACCTTC. This sequence encodes CASSVGVLDGYTF.

The gene calls are TRBV5-5 and TRBJ1-5; D might be TRBD1 (6 bases). The CDR3 consists of 15 residues. Trimming took 3 bases from V and 3 from J, leaving 13 bases between them. Germline V gene data show CDR1 as SGHKS and CDR2 as YYEKEE (reference sequence). The CDR3 region is CASSWGGRLNQPQHF. DNA for the CDR3: TGTGCCAGCAGCTGGGGGGGGCGCCTCAATCAGCCCCAGCATTTT.

The chain combines TRBV7-9 with TRBJ2-3; 12 nucleotides match TRBD2. The CDR3 sequence is 15 residues long. Germline loops: CDR1 SEHNR, CDR2 FQNEAQ (reference sequence). V shed 5 bases and J 3 bases; nucleotides not matched to a gene: 3. The CDR3 sequence: CASSTGLAGTDTQYF. DNA for the CDR3: TGTGCCAGCAGCACAGGACTAGCGGGGACAGATACGCAGTATTTT.

The chain recombines TRBV10-3 with TRBJ1-2, with D perhaps matching TRBD1 (6 bases). This CDR3 region has 13 residues. Per the germline V gene, CDR1 is ENHRY and CDR2 is SYGVKD. V was clipped by 0 bases and J by 4 bases, with 6 bases between them. The chain's CDR3 is CAISESDSYGYTF. The CDR3 coding sequence is TGTGCCATCAGTGAGTCGGACAGCTATGGCTACACCTTC.

This clone turned up a few times. The chain joins TRBV5-4 to TRBJ1-2; 8 bases agree with TRBD1. Germline V CDR1 and CDR2: SGHNT, YYREEE (reference sequence). The CDR3 is made up of 15 amino acids. V gave up 2 bases and J gave up 2 bases; unmatched junction bases: 5. Here the CDR3 DNA reads TGTGCCAGCAGCTTTTGGGACAGGTCGAACTATGGCTACACCTTC. Amino acid sequence: CASSFWDRSNYGYTF.

This chain links TRBV9 with TRBJ2-4; D is unclear. The V gene's germline CDR1 is SGDLS and CDR2 YYNGEE. The CDR3 length is 16 residues. V lost 5 bases to trimming and J lost 0 bases, with 15 bases between them. The CDR3 is CASSTTATLAKNIQYF. The CDR3 DNA is TGTGCCAGCAGTACTACAGCGACCCTAGCCAAAAACATTCAGTACTTC.